Included here is one T cell receptor beta chain sequence, with context. These data come from a study of blood T cell repertoires in COVID-19. Across the whole study: COVID-19 samples from acute and convalescent phases originated in the United States, Italy and Spain. From T cells, B-cell-depleted T cells, or PBMCs came the material, which was cDNA or gDNA.

Using immunoSEQ multiplex PCR, the repertoire was profiled, and TCRdb retains in-frame clones only, with some absent. This sample has 80,000 to 100,000 clones, with nearly 95% found just once. V lost 5 bases, J lost 5 bases, and 5 bases stayed unmatched. The CDR3 runs 13 residues. Germline CDR1 is SNHLY and CDR2 is FYNNEI. The chain recombines TRBV2 with TRBJ2-5; 7 bases agree with TRBD1. The sample taken for sequencing was peripheral blood. This TCR came from a human donor with active COVID-19. The donor label of this sample is uncertain. The CDR3 protein is CASSLTGWETQYF. The CDR3 nucleotides read TGTGCCAGCAGTTTGACAGGGTGGGAGACCCAGTACTTC.